The rows below give T cell receptor beta chains drawn from one sample of a study of shared clonotypes between healthy human individuals. Assay used: immunoSEQ multiplex PCR; TCRdb lists only in-frame clones, some missing. Among some 500,000 clones listed, 70% to 80% were seen once. The specimen sequenced was PBMCs. The receptor source for this set is a woman between 40 and 55 years old in good health. Some clones in this sample may be carry-over from other donors' samples. Each CDR3 is given with its conserved first and last residue. Each record gives: J gene, V gene, CDR3 protein.

TRBJ1-1,TRBV27,CASSLPGGEAFF
TRBJ2-1,TRBV18,CASSPPNSGGPHGEQFF
TRBJ1-5,TRBV4-3,CASSQGRGNQPQHF
TRBJ1-4,TRBV5-1,CASSLLTGGSEKLFF
TRBJ2-6,TRBV15,CATSSRGSGANVLTF
TRBJ2-5,TRBV7-7,CASSTDRGAETQYF
TRBJ1-4,TRBV7-2,CASSYLPVATNEKLFF
TRBJ2-5,TRBV5-6,CASSLGGGVQETQYF
TRBJ2-7,TRBV19,CASSKWELSGGRAMIEQYF
TRBJ1-3,TRBV30,CAWSPRTGVGNTIYF
TRBJ2-1,TRBV2,CASSPGTPFPNEQFF
TRBJ2-1,TRBV11-2,CASSFLGGGNEQFF
TRBJ1-3,TRBV10-2,CASSDVSQGPGNTIYF
TRBJ2-7,TRBV29-1,CSVGTGSRYEQYF
TRBJ2-1,TRBV28,CASREGLWNEQFF
TRBJ1-5,TRBV19,CASSGTGGGQPQHF
TRBJ1-2,TRBV6-5,CASSTGKYGYTF
TRBJ2-7,TRBV5-1,CASSLVGQVPEQYF
TRBJ2-3,TRBV29-1,CSVYSRNRGGTDTQCF
TRBJ2-1,TRBV5-6,CASNIPQGPYNEQFF
TRBJ2-1,TRBV7-9,CASSASANEQFF
TRBJ2-3,TRBV28,CANRAPGTDTQYF
TRBJ2-2,TRBV6-6,CASSWGYTGELFF
TRBJ1-2,TRBV5-4,CASSLGPGWSGYTF
TRBJ2-7,TRBV5-4,CASTVSGAFYEQYF
TRBJ1-1,TRBV15,CATSRERSTEAFF
TRBJ2-7,TRBV10-3,CAISYSTEIYEQYF
TRBJ1-2,TRBV28,CATVINYGYTF
TRBJ2-7,TRBV6-6,CASTPGGRASYEQYF
TRBJ1-2,TRBV28,CASSLQGAIGYTF
TRBJ2-7,TRBV5-4,CASSQGDRPYEQYF
TRBJ2-1,TRBV5-4,CASSRTSGLVKSSYNEQFF
TRBJ2-1,TRBV19,CASSPFQGASYNEQFF
TRBJ2-2,TRBV5-4,CASSLTRGTGELFF
TRBJ1-5,TRBV4-1,CASSQKPGDSNQPQHF
TRBJ2-1,TRBV28,CASNIDSYGEQFF
TRBJ2-1,TRBV7-2,CASRLGLAGERGQFF
TRBJ2-2,TRBV30,CAWSWGGNTGELFF
TRBJ2-7,TRBV13,CASSLRGLAGTYEQYF
TRBJ2-1,TRBV6-6,CASSYLAGRDNEQFF
TRBJ2-5,TRBV5-4,CASSLAGETQYF